A selection of T cell receptor beta chains follows, all from one sample in a study of T cell repertoires in cytomegalovirus infection. TCRdb independently ran MiXCR on the reads; one entry per CDR3 protein. The data hold approximately 770,000 distinct CDR3 sequences, with 25% to 35% observed a single time. What these receptors recognize is not known. The material was cultured CD8+ T cells from PBMCs, obtained from culture after CMV antigen stimulation. The origin of the receptors is a human donor in good health (CMV status not recorded). Some clones in this sample may be carry-over from other donors' samples. CDR3s include the opening cysteine and the closing phenylalanine or tryptophan. The D gene is left open where the match is weak. Only some rows state a clone size, as once, few, many or a class for expanded clones.

d_gene | j_gene | v_gene | abundance | CDR3nt | CDR3aa
- | TRBJ1-4 | TRBV6-2/TRBV6-3 | few | TGTGCCAGCAGTTACAGCCGGGACTCCAGACGAGATGAAAAACTGTTTTTT | CASSYSRDSRRDEKLFF
- | TRBJ1-5 | TRBV6-2/TRBV6-3 | - | TGTGCCAGCAGTTACACTCGGGGTAATCAGCCCCAGCATTTT | CASSYTRGNQPQHF
- | TRBJ2-1 | TRBV7-6 | few | TGTGCCAGCAGCTCCCTCCAACGGGGGGCCTACTACAATGAGCAGTTCTTC | CASSSLQRGAYYNEQFF
- | TRBJ1-4 | TRBV7-2 | many | TGTGCCAGCAGCTTAGTTATCCGGGTTATGGACCCGGAAAGTGGGAAACTGTTTTTT | CASSLVIRVMDPESGKLFF
- | TRBJ1-1 | TRBV7-8 | few | TGTGCCAGCACCACCCGGCCTCGGGGTGATGAAGCTTTCTTT | CASTTRPRGDEAFF
- | TRBJ1-2 | TRBV7-9 | - | TGTGCCAGCAGCTCCCCAGGCCCATTCTATGGCTACACCTTC | CASSSPGPFYGYTF
TRBD1 | TRBJ2-7 | TRBV19 | few | TGTGCCAGTAGCATAGCCGGATCAGGACAGGAGGTCTCCTACGAGCAGTACTTC | CASSIAGSGQEVSYEQYF
TRBD1 | TRBJ1-1 | TRBV12-3/TRBV12-4 | many | TGTGCCAGCAGGGGCCGGAGACAGGGGAACACTGAAGCTTTCTTT | CASRGRRQGNTEAFF
- | TRBJ1-6 | TRBV6-1 | few | TGTGCCAGCAGACCCATAGGGAAGGATTCACCCCTCCACTTT | CASRPIGKDSPLHF
- | TRBJ2-3 | TRBV20-1 | - | TGCAGTGCTAGAGCGGGGTTCGCAGATACGCAGTATTTT | CSARAGFADTQYF
- | TRBJ1-1 | TRBV27 | few | TGTGCCAGCAGTCCCGGAGGACAGATTGAAGCTTTCTTT | CASSPGGQIEAFF
- | TRBJ2-1 | TRBV12-3/TRBV12-4 | many | TGTGCCAGCAGCTTAGGAATTTACAATGAGCAGTTCTTC | CASSLGIYNEQFF
- | TRBJ1-5 | TRBV7-8 | medium-sized | TGTGCCAGCAGCTTAGCGGGTGGTCAGCCCCAGCATTTT | CASSLAGGQPQHF
TRBD2 | TRBJ2-1 | TRBV4-1 | many | TGCGCCAGCAACCCGGGACTAGCGGGGGGGAATGAGCAGTTCTTC | CASNPGLAGGNEQFF
- | TRBJ2-4 | TRBV7-2 | few | TGTGCCAGCAGTCCACCGAGGGGGTTTGCCAAAAACATTCAGTACTTC | CASSPPRGFAKNIQYF
- | TRBJ1-1 | TRBV10-3 | - | TGTGCCATCAGTTTGAGTGGTGAGGTGAACACTGAAGCTTTCTTT | CAISLSGEVNTEAFF
TRBD1 | TRBJ2-5 | TRBV7-6 | - | TGTGCCAGCAGCACAAGATCGGGGGACAGGGGTGAAGAGACCCAGTACTTC | CASSTRSGDRGEETQYF
- | TRBJ2-2 | TRBV7-9 | - | TGTGCCAGCAGCTTCAGGTCCTCCGGGGAGCTGTTTTTT | CASSFRSSGELFF
- | TRBJ2-3 | TRBV6-1 | - | TGTGCCAGCAGTGATGCTAGCCGCAGCGATACGCAGTATTTT | CASSDASRSDTQYF
TRBD1 | TRBJ1-2 | TRBV28 | few | TGTGCCAGCAGTTTAGAAGGGGACAGGGGGCTGTTCTATGGCTACACCTTC | CASSLEGDRGLFYGYTF
- | TRBJ2-1 | TRBV6-6 | many | TGTGCCAGCAGTTACCTTGGGACTGGCTACAATGAGCAGTTCTTC | CASSYLGTGYNEQFF
- | TRBJ2-1 | TRBV15 | - | TGTGCCACCAGCAGCCGGAGGGGAGATGAGCAGTTCTTC | CATSSRRGDEQFF
TRBD1 | TRBJ1-6 | TRBV5-6 | few | TGTGCCAGCAGCTTGGAATGGACCCGGGACAGGTTAAATTCGCCCCTCCACTTT | CASSLEWTRDRLNSPLHF
- | TRBJ1-5 | TRBV7-9 | many | TGTGCCAGCAGCTTAGTAGGTGCGGAGGCAACCAATCAGCCCCAGCATTTT | CASSLVGAEATNQPQHF
- | TRBJ2-6 | TRBV7-6 | - | TGTGCCAGCAGTCTGGAGGGGGGCGGAGGTGGGGCCAACGTCCTGACTTTC | CASSLEGGGGGANVLTF
- | TRBJ1-5 | TRBV19 | - | TGTGCCAGTAGTTCCTGGGACCTGGTTCAGCCCCAGCATTTT | CASSSWDLVQPQHF
- | TRBJ1-3 | TRBV7-6 | - | TGTGCCAGCAGCTCAGTCCCTCCAGGAAACACCATATATTTT | CASSSVPPGNTIYF
- | TRBJ2-3 | TRBV4-1 | - | TGCGCCAGCAGCCAAGAGAGTTTCGCAGATACGCAGTATTTT | CASSQESFADTQYF
- | TRBJ2-7 | TRBV11-1 | few | TGTGCCAGCAGCTTATCCACCGGGACTCGGGATAGGGAGCAGTACTTC | CASSLSTGTRDREQYF
TRBD1 | TRBJ2-2 | TRBV11-2 | - | TGTGCCAGCAGCTTAACCCACAGGACAGGGGCGTCGAACACCGGGGAGCTGTTTTTT | CASSLTHRTGASNTGELFF
- | TRBJ2-3 | TRBV10-3 | - | TGTGCCAACGCTGAGCGCACAGATACGCAGTATTTT | CANAERTDTQYF